This TCR beta chain originates from a study of T cells expressing NK-cell markers. Whole-study context: Seven sequenced donors out of eight were HCMV-seropositive, one seronegative.

General study points: A range of about 1.0-7.5% of CD8+ T cells consisted of dominant NKG2C+ clonotypes in several donors.

TCRdb reprocessed the 5' RACE reads, with one entry per CDR3 protein and no DNA. This sample's table has 550,000 to 600,000 distinct CDR3 sequences. Remarks on this clonotype: Its antigen is unidentified.

Sequenced input: blood T cells: a sorted CD56 or NKG2C T cell subset, CD4+ or CD8+ T cells, or bulk PBMC T cells (not recorded which). The source of this sequence is a man between 18 and 35 years old in good health.

The CDR3 region is CASSLVNNYNEQFF. The V and J genes are TRBV7-9 and TRBJ2-1. The CDR3 runs to 14 residues. From germline, CDR1 is SEHNR and CDR2 FQNEAQ (reference sequence).